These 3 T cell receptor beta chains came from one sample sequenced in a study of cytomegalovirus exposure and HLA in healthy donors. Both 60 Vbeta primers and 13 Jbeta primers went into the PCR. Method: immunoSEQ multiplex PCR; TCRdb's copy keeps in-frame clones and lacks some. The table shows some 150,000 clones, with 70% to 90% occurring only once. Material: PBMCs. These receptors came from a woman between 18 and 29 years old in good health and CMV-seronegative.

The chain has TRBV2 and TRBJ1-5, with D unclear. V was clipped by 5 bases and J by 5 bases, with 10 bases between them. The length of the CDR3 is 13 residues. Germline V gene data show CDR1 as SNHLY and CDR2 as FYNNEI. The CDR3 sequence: CASSPDTYQPQHF. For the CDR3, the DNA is TGTGCCAGCAGTCCCGACACCTATCAGCCCCAGCATTTT.

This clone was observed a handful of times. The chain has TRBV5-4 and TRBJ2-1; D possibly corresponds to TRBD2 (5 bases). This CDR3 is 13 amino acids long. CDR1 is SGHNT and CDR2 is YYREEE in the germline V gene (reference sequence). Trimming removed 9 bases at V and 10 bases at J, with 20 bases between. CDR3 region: CATLVQGPGEQFF. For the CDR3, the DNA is TGTGCCACCTTGGTGCAAGGTCCGGGGGAGCAGTTCTTC. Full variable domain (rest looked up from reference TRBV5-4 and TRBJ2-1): ETGVTQSPTHLIKTRGQQVTLRCSSQSGHNTVSWYQQALGQGPQFIFQYYREEENGRGNFPPRFSGLQFPNYSSELNVNALELDDSALYLCATLVQGPGEQFFGPGTRLTVL.

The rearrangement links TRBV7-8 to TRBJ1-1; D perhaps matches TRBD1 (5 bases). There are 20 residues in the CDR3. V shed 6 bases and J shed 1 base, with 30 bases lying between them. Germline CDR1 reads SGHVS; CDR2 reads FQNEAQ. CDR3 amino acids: CASSKNRLDAGQGQNTEAFF. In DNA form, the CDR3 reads TGTGCCAGCAGTAAAAATAGATTAGACGCCGGCCAGGGTCAGAACACTGAAGCTTTCTTT. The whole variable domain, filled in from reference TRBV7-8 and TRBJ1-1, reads GAGVSQSPRYKVAKRGQDVALRCDPISGHVSLFWYQQALGQGPEFLTYFQNEAQLDKSGLPSDRFFAERPEGSVSTLKIQRTQQEDSAVYLCASSKNRLDAGQGQNTEAFFGQGTRLTVV.